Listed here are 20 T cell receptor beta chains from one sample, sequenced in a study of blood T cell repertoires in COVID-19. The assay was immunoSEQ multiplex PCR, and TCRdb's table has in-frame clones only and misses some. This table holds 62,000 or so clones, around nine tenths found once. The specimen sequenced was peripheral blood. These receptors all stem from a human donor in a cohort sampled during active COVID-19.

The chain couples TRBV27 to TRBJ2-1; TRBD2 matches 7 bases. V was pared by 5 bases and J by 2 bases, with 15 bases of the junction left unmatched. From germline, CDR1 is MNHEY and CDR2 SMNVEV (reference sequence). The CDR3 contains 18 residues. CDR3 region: CASSPRLVAGLTYNEQFF. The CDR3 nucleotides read TGTGCCAGCAGTCCCCGGTTGGTAGCGGGCCTTACCTACAATGAGCAGTTCTTC.

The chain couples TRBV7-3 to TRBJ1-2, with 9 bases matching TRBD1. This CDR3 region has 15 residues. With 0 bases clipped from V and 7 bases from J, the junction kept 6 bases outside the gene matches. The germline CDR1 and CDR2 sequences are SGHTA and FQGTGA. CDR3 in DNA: TGTGCCAGCAGCTTAACCCGGGACAGGGTGGGTGGCTACACCTTC. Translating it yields CASSLTRDRVGGYTF.

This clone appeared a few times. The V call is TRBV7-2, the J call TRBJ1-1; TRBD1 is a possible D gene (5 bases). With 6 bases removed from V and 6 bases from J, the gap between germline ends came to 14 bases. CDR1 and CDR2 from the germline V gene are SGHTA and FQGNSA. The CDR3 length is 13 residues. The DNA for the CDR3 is TGTGCCAGCAGGTCTCAGGGCACACCTGAAGCTTTCTTT. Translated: CASRSQGTPEAFF.

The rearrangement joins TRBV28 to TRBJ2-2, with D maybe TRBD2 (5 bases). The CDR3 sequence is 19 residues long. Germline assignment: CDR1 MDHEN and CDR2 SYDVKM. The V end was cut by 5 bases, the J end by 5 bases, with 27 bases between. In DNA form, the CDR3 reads TGTGCCAGCAGTCCCCATCGGACTCTTACGAACTTAGTGACCGGGGAGCTGTTTTTT. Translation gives CASSPHRTLTNLVTGELFF. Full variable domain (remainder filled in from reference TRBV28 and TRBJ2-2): DVKVTQSSRYLVKRTGEKVFLECVQDMDHENMFWYRQDPGLGLRLIYFSYDVKMKEKGDIPEGYSVSREKKERFSLILESASTNQTSMYLCASSPHRTLTNLVTGELFFGEGSRLTVL.

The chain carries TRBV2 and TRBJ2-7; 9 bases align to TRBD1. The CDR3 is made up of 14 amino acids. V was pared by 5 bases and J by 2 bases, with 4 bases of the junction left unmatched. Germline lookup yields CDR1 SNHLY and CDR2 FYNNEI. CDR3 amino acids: CASSPGTGPYEQYF. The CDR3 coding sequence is TGTGCCAGCAGTCCCGGGACAGGGCCCTACGAGCAGTACTTC.

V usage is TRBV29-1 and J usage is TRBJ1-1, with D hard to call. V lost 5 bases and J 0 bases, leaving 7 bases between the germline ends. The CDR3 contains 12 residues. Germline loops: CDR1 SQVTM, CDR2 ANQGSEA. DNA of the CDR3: TGCAGCGTTCAACTATTGAACACTGAAGCTTTCTTT. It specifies CSVQLLNTEAFF.

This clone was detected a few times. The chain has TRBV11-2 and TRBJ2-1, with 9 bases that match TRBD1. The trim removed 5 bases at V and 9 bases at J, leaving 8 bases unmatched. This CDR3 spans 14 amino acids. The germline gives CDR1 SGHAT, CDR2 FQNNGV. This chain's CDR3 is CASSRQGGPGEQFF. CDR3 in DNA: TGTGCCAGCAGCCGACAGGGGGGGCCAGGTGAGCAGTTCTTC.

The chain's CDR3 is CAWSRVPGANVLTF. Written as DNA, the CDR3 is TGTGCCTGGAGTCGGGTGCCTGGGGCCAACGTCCTGACTTTC. The J gene is TRBJ2-6, the V gene TRBV30; D gene unclear. CDR1 is GTSNPN, CDR2 SVGIG, per germline (reference sequence). V dropped 2 bases and J dropped 2 bases, with 7 bases sitting between them. CDR3 length: 14 residues. Full variable domain (missing parts from reference TRBV30 and TRBJ2-6): SQTIHQWPATLVQPVGSPLSLECTVEGTSNPNLYWYRQAAGRGLQLLFYSVGIGQISSEVPQNLSASRPQDRQFILSSKKLLLSDSGFYLCAWSRVPGANVLTFGAGSRLTVL.

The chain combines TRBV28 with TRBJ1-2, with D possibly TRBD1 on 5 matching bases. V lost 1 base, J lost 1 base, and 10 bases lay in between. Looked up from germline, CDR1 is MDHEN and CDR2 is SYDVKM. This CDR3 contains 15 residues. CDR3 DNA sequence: TGTGCCAGCAGTTTATCGATGACAGATAACTATGGCTACACCTTC. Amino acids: CASSLSMTDNYGYTF.

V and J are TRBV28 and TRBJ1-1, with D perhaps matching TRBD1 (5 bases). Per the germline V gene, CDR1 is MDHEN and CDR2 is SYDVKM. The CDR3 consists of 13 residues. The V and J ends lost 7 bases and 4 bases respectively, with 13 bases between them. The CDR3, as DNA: TGTGCCAGCATCCTGGGGGGGAGCACTGAAGCTTTCTTT. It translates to CASILGGSTEAFF.

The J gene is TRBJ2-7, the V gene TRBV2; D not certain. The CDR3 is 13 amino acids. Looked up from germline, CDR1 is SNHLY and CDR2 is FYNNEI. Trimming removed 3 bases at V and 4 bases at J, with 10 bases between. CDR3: CASSESVVYEQYF. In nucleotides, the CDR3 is TGTGCCAGCAGTGAGTCAGTTGTTTACGAGCAGTACTTC.

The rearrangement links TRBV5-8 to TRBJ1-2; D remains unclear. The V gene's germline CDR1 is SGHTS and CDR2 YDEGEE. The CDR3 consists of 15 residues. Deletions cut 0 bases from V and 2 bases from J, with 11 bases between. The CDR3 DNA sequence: TGTGCCAGCAGCTTGGTAGGACTCGGGAACTATGGCTACACCTTC. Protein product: CASSLVGLGNYGYTF.

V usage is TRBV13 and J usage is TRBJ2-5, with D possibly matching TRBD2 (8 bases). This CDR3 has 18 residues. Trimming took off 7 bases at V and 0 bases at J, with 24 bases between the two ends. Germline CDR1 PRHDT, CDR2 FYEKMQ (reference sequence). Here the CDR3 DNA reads TGTGCCAGCACTTTAGGGGGCTCTGGCGGGGGGTACCAAGAGACCCAGTACTTC. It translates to CASTLGGSGGGYQETQYF. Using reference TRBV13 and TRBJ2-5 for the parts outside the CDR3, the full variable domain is AAGVIQSPRHLIKEKRETATLKCYPIPRHDTVYWYQQGPGQDPQFLISFYEKMQSDKGSIPDRFSAQQFSDYHSELNMSSLELGDSALYFCASTLGGSGGGYQETQYFGPGTRLLVL.

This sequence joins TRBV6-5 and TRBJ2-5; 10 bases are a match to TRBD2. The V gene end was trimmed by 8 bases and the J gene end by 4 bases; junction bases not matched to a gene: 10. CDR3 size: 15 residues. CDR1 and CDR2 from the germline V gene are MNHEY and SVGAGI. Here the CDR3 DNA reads TGTGCCAGCGGTTTCCTAGCGGGAGCGGGAGAGACCCAGTACTTC. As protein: CASGFLAGAGETQYF.

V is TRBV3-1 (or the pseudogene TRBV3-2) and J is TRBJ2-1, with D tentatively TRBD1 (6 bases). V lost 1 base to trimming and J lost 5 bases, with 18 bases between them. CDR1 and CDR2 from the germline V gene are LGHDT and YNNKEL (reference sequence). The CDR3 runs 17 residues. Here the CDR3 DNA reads TGTGCCAGCAGCCAAGGGCTTGGGCAGGGGAGAGACAATGAGCAGTTCTTC. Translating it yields CASSQGLGQGRDNEQFF.

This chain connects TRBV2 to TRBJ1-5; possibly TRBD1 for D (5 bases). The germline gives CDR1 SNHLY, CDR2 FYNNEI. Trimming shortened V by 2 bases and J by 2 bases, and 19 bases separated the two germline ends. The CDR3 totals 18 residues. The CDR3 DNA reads TGTGCCAGCAGTGAATGGGTGACAGTGGGCCGCGGCAATCAGCCCCAGCATTTT. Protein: CASSEWVTVGRGNQPQHF.

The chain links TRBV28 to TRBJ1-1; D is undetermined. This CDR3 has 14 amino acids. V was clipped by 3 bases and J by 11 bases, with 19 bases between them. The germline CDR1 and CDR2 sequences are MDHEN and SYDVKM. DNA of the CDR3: TGTGCCAGCAGTTTCCGCAAACCTTCGGGAGGGGCTTTCTTT. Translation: CASSFRKPSGGAFF.

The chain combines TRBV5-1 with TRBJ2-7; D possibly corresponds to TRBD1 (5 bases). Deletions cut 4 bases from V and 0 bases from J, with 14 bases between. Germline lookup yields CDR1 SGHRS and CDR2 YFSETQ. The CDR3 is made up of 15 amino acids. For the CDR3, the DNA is TGCGCCAGCAGCCCAACAGGCCTCAGCTCCTACGAGCAGTACTTC. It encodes CASSPTGLSSYEQYF. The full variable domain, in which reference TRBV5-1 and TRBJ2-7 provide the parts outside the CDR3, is KAGVTQTPRYLIKTRGQQVTLSCSPISGHRSVSWYQQTPGQGLQFLFEYFSETQRNKGNFPGRFSGRQFSNSRSEMNVSTLELGDSALYLCASSPTGLSSYEQYFGPGTRLTVT.

The chain's CDR3 is CASTLAGGPEETQYF. CDR3 DNA sequence: TGTGCCAGCACCTTAGCGGGGGGGCCAGAAGAGACCCAGTACTTC. The V gene is TRBV5-6, the J gene TRBJ2-5, with 11 nucleotides matching TRBD2. Germline V gives CDR1 SGHDT, CDR2 YYEEEE. V dropped 6 bases and J dropped 3; count of bases not matched to a gene: 7. CDR3 length: 15 residues.

The CDR3 DNA reads TGTGCCACCGCACGGGACTCCCCCGTAGATACGCAGTATTTT. Translated: CATARDSPVDTQYF. The V call is TRBV24-1, the J call TRBJ2-3, with D possibly TRBD2 on 6 matching bases. V lost 9 bases and J lost 5, with 17 bases in between. The germline CDR1 and CDR2 sequences are KGHDR and SFDVKD. The CDR3 covers 14 residues.